The sample holds many counts of the clone carrying this TCR beta chain. Its antigen is as yet unknown. Documented time point: sample taken at primary tumor resection. Tumor, nontumor lung or frozen PBMC supplied whole RNA that was sequenced unsorted. All TCR cDNA molecules were individually tagged with a unique molecular identifier. TCRdb re-analysed the 5' RACE reads in MiXCR, keeping a single row per CDR3 protein. The table shows over a thousand distinct CDR3 sequences, with approximately 17% occurring only once. This CDR3 is 14 amino acids long. The V end lost 1 base, the J end lost 7 bases, and 10 bases lay between the germline ends. Germline CDR1 SGHNT, CDR2 YENEEA. The entry originates in a study of spatial heterogeneity in lung cancer. Looking at the study overall: The study consistently detected more beta-chain than alpha-chain sequences. TCR and UMI combinations that were unique each appeared, on average, more than ten times in raw reads. Findings and limits, study-wide: Tumors with more nonsynonymous mutations had more expanded intratumoral alpha and beta TCRs.

The sequence was obtained from a male donor with early-stage non-small cell lung cancer. The chain is built from TRBV11-3 and TRBJ2-2; D gene uncertain. The source material was lung tumor tissue, sampled at surgery. The DNA for the CDR3 is TGTGCCAGCAGCTTAGTTTCTACGGGCGGGGAGCTGTTTTTT. As protein: CASSLVSTGGELFF.